One and the same sample provided the 26 T cell receptor beta chains below, sequenced in a study of Graves' ophthalmopathy and Graves' hyperthyroidism. The sequenced template was RNA, covering the TCR beta CDR3 region. Amplification began with first-round RT-PCR using HTBI primers, then second-round multiplex PCR was performed. TCRdb processed the multiplex PCR reads anew with MiXCR; each CDR3 protein has one entry. The sample lists under 350,000 distinct CDR3 sequences, under 20% occurring once. The sample comprised peripheral blood. These receptors were collected from an adult man with Graves' ophthalmopathy.

In its sample, this clonotype was seen a few times. This chain joins TRBV20-1 and TRBJ1-1; D is undetermined. Germline V gene sequence: CDR1 DFQATT, CDR2 SNEGSKA (reference sequence). The CDR3 loop spans 13 amino acids. Trimming stripped 0 bases from V and 8 bases from J, with 13 bases between. DNA of the CDR3: TGCAGTGCTAGAGAAAGGATGGGCGAAGAAGCTTTCTTT. This sequence encodes CSARERMGEEAFF.

This clonotype was recorded many times. The J gene is TRBJ2-7, the V gene TRBV7-6, with 7 bases that match TRBD1. The J segment lost 0 bases and the V segment lost 4 bases, leaving 9 bases of the junction unmatched. This CDR3 has 16 residues. Germline V lookup: CDR1 SGHVS, CDR2 FNYEAQ. The CDR3 region has the DNA TGTGCCAGCAGCTCAGGACCGGGACAGAGCTCCTACGAGCAGTACTTC. This sequence encodes CASSSGPGQSSYEQYF. Supplemented by reference TRBV7-6 and TRBJ2-7, the full variable domain reads GAGVSQSPRYKVTKRGQDVALRCDPISGHVSLYWYRQALGQGPEFLTYFNYEAQQDKSGLPNDRFSAERPEGSISTLTIQRTEQRDSAMYRCASSSGPGQSSYEQYFGPGTRLTVT.

This clonotype was detected ten times or more. The chain is built from TRBV6-5 and TRBJ1-5; possibly TRBD1 for D (6 bases). This CDR3 has 15 residues. V lost 2 bases, J lost 2 bases, and 10 bases lay in between. Per the germline V gene, CDR1 is MNHEY and CDR2 is SVGAGI. The CDR3 DNA follows: TGTGCCAGCAGTTACGTCAGGGGTGGCAATCAGCCCCAGCATTTT. Its translation is CASSYVRGGNQPQHF.

This clonotype was recorded many times. This chain links TRBV5-1 with TRBJ2-5, with 7 bases lining up with TRBD2. The trim removed 0 bases at V and 2 bases at J, leaving 1 base unmatched. Germline V gives CDR1 SGHRS, CDR2 YFSETQ. The CDR3 extends over 14 amino acids. The CDR3 loop reads CASSLEAGQETQYF. Written as DNA, the CDR3 is TGCGCCAGCAGCTTGGAAGCGGGACAAGAGACCCAGTACTTC.

Many counts were recorded for this clonotype. The chain uses TRBV3-1 and TRBJ1-2; the match to TRBD1 covers 7 bases. Unmatched junction bases numbered 3, after V lost 5 bases and J lost 6 bases. The CDR3 extends over 12 amino acids. Germline lookup yields CDR1 LGHDT and CDR2 YNNKEL (reference sequence). The CDR3 coding sequence is TGTGCCAGCAGCACAGGGGTCGATGGCTACACCTTC. It translates to CASSTGVDGYTF.

This clonotype was picked up many times. This chain links TRBV5-1 with TRBJ1-1; D gene unclear. V lost 3 bases and J 0 bases, leaving 6 bases between the germline ends. The CDR3 loop spans 13 amino acids. Looked up from germline, CDR1 is SGHRS and CDR2 is YFSETQ. In DNA form, the CDR3 reads TGCGCCAGCAGCTGGACGGTGAACACTGAAGCTTTCTTT. Translated: CASSWTVNTEAFF.

This clonotype showed up just a few times. This chain uses TRBV18 with TRBJ2-7, with 7 bases that match TRBD1. Germline-derived CDR1 and CDR2 are KGHSH and LQKENI. Germline trimming cut 5 bases from V and 0 bases from J; bases unmatched to any gene: 10. This CDR3 has 16 residues. The CDR3 region has the DNA TGTGCCAGCTCAGCCAACACAGGGGCCAGCTCCTACGAGCAGTACTTC. Translating gives CASSANTGASSYEQYF.

This clonotype was detected ten times or more. This chain connects TRBV6-5 to TRBJ1-6; D not certain. The ends were cut back, 0 bases at V and 11 bases at J, with 23 bases in the middle. Germline CDR1 MNHEY, CDR2 SVGAGI. This CDR3 is 18 amino acids long. CDR3 coding DNA: TGTGCCAGCAGTTACTCGAACCCCCCGGGATGGGTTGTTCCACCCCTCCACTTT. Translated: CASSYSNPPGWVVPPLHF.

This clonotype was recorded at least ten times. This rearrangement joins TRBV11-1 to TRBJ1-2, with TRBD1 identical over 9 bases. The CDR3 length is 15 residues. The V gene end was trimmed by 6 bases and the J gene end by 7 bases; junction bases not matched to a gene: 12. Per the germline V gene, CDR1 is SGHAT and CDR2 is FQDESV (reference sequence). This CDR3 is CASRQTGTGSSGYTF. CDR3 nucleotides: TGTGCCAGCAGACAAACCGGGACAGGGTCTTCTGGCTACACCTTC.

This clonotype was observed many times. This chain connects TRBV20-1 to TRBJ2-7, with 8 positions matching TRBD2. From germline, CDR1 is DFQATT and CDR2 SNEGSKA (reference sequence). The CDR3 contains 15 residues. V shed 0 bases, J shed 4 bases, and the junction held 8 bases outside the gene matches. CDR3 sequence reads: CSARDRQRGTYEQYF. In nucleotides, the CDR3 is TGCAGTGCTAGAGATCGTCAGCGGGGGACATACGAGCAGTACTTC.

The sample holds a few counts of this clonotype. The junction departs from germline at one end; a sequencing error may be responsible. The chain is built from TRBV6-2 or TRBV6-3 and TRBJ1-2; no clear D. The CDR3 extends over 13 amino acids. Per the germline V gene, CDR1 is MNHEY and CDR2 is SVGEGT. The CDR3 loop is CASSSSVNYGYIF. The CDR3 DNA reads as TGTGCCAGCAGTTCGTCCGTAAACTATGGCTACATCTTC.

This clonotype occurred many times. The chain links TRBV29-1 to TRBJ2-7; D might be TRBD1 (5 bases). Germline CDR1 SQVTM, CDR2 ANQGSEA. CDR3 size: 11 residues. V shed 8 bases and J shed 4 bases, with 12 bases lying between them. CDR3 protein: CSTATVYEQYF. CDR3 nucleotides: TGCAGCACCGCGACAGTTTACGAGCAGTACTTC.

This clonotype was seen ten or more times. The CDR3 reads CASSAGTGFVGVYEQYF. The DNA of the CDR3 is TGTGCCAGCAGCGCTGGGACAGGGTTTGTTGGGGTCTACGAGCAGTACTTC. This rearrangement joins TRBV9 to TRBJ2-7; TRBD1 aligns across 9 bases. In germline, CDR1 is SGDLS, CDR2 YYNGEE. There are 17 residues in the CDR3. Germline trimming cut 3 bases from V and 3 bases from J; bases unmatched to any gene: 13.

This clonotype was seen ten or more times. The J gene is TRBJ2-7, the V gene TRBV3-1; D not resolved. CDR3 size: 12 residues. With 1 base removed from V and 7 bases from J, the gap between germline ends came to 8 bases. The germline CDR1 and CDR2 sequences are LGHDT and YNNKEL (reference sequence). Here the CDR3 reads CASSQGLLEQYF. The CDR3 DNA sequence: TGTGCCAGCAGCCAAGGTTTGTTGGAGCAGTACTTC.

V usage is TRBV7-3 and J usage is TRBJ2-7; D is possibly TRBD1 (7 bases). CDR1 and CDR2 (germline): SGHTA, FQGTGA. The V and J ends lost 3 bases and 5 bases respectively, with 17 bases between them. This CDR3 is built from 15 residues. The CDR3 protein is CASSFQGGPLNEQYF. The DNA of the CDR3 is TGTGCCAGCAGCTTCCAGGGGGGACCCCTTAACGAGCAGTACTTC.

The rearrangement uses TRBV11-2 and TRBJ2-7, with 10 nucleotides matching TRBD2. V lost 3 bases and J lost 3; bases outside the gene matches: 5. The CDR3 is 15 amino acids. The germline V gene encodes CDR1 SGHAT and CDR2 FQNNGV. The CDR3 DNA sequence: TGTGCCAGCAGCTTTTCTAGCGGGAGTATCTACGAGCAGTACTTC. This codes for CASSFSSGSIYEQYF.

This clonotype appeared many times. V and J are TRBV12-3 or TRBV12-4 and TRBJ2-7, with TRBD1 identical over 8 bases. The CDR3 runs 14 residues. J gave up 4 bases and V 2 bases, and 4 bases lay outside the gene matches. The chain's CDR3 is CASSLLDREYEQYF. As DNA, the CDR3 is TGTGCCAGCAGTTTATTGGACAGGGAATACGAGCAGTACTTC.

This clonotype was seen many times. The chain uses TRBV29-1 and TRBJ2-7, with D maybe TRBD1 (5 bases). The CDR3 is made up of 13 amino acids. Germline V CDR1 and CDR2: SQVTM, ANQGSEA. Between the trimmed V and J ends, which lost 6 bases and 3 bases, there was a span of 15 bases. In DNA form, the CDR3 reads TGCAGCGTAGACAGTAGTACAGACTACGAGCAGTACTTC. It codes for CSVDSSTDYEQYF.

In its sample, this clonotype was seen many times. J is TRBJ2-7 and V is TRBV7-8; possible D gene TRBD2, 5 bases. Per the germline V gene, CDR1 is SGHVS and CDR2 is FQNEAQ. This CDR3 contains 14 residues. The germline V and J ends were trimmed by 5 bases and 1 base, with 12 bases remaining between them. CDR3 protein: CASSVRRGSYEQYF. The CDR3 DNA reads as TGTGCCAGCAGCGTACGACGGGGATCCTACGAGCAGTACTTC.

This clonotype occurred many times. Here the CDR3 DNA reads TGCAGTGCTGTCGGTGGACAGGCGGACTATGGCTACACCTTC. Translating it yields CSAVGGQADYGYTF. The chain carries TRBV20-1 and TRBJ1-2, with 7 positions matching TRBD1. The CDR3 runs to 14 residues. With 5 bases clipped from V and 3 bases from J, the junction kept 9 bases outside the gene matches. Germline CDR1 and CDR2: DFQATT and SNEGSKA (reference sequence).

Ten or more counts support this clonotype. The chain combines TRBV4-1 with TRBJ2-7; 11 bases map to TRBD2. V lost 1 base to trimming and J lost 3 bases; unmatched junction nucleotides: 2. Germline CDR1 and CDR2: MGHRA and YSYEKL. This CDR3 region has 15 residues. The DNA of the CDR3 is TGCGCCAGCAGCCAAGCAACTAGCGGGAGCTACGAGCAGTACTTC. It encodes CASSQATSGSYEQYF.

This chain uses TRBV10-1 with TRBJ2-7; 11 bases match TRBD2. Germline trimming cut 8 bases from V and 5 bases from J; bases unmatched to any gene: 5. This CDR3 is 13 amino acids long. Germline CDR1 WNHNN, CDR2 SYGVQD (reference sequence). CDR3 protein: CASGSGRAHEQYF. The CDR3 DNA is TGCGCCAGCGGTAGCGGGAGGGCCCACGAGCAGTACTTC.

J is TRBJ2-7 and V is TRBV6-1; 9 bases line up with TRBD2. V shed 6 bases, J shed 4 bases, and the junction held 7 bases outside the gene matches. The V gene's germline CDR1 is MNHNS and CDR2 SASEGT. The CDR3 covers 14 residues. The CDR3 DNA reads TGTGCCAGCAGCGCTCTAGCGGGATTGTACGAGCAGTACTTC. Encoded protein: CASSALAGLYEQYF.

The sample holds many counts of this clonotype. The chain couples TRBV4-1 to TRBJ1-2; D is ambiguous. V dropped 4 bases and J dropped 7 bases, with 13 bases sitting between them. This CDR3 is built from 13 residues. Germline V gene data show CDR1 as MGHRA and CDR2 as YSYEKL. The CDR3 DNA reads as TGCGCCAGCAGCCCACAGATGGTCGGTGGCTACACCTTC. It yields the protein CASSPQMVGGYTF.

The J gene is TRBJ1-2, the V gene TRBV7-2; TRBD1 is a possible D gene (6 bases). Germline V CDR1 and CDR2: SGHTA, FQGNSA. V lost 2 bases and J 6 bases, leaving 13 bases between the germline ends. The CDR3 loop spans 14 amino acids. CDR3 sequence reads: CASSLQSGADGYTF. As DNA, the CDR3 is TGTGCCAGCAGCTTACAGTCAGGGGCTGATGGCTACACCTTC.

This clonotype was seen many times. The chain joins TRBV6-5 to TRBJ2-2, with D possibly matching TRBD1 (5 bases). This CDR3 is built from 15 residues. Germline loops: CDR1 MNHEY, CDR2 SVGAGI. V was cut by 2 bases and J by 4 bases, with 11 bases left in between. CDR3: CASSYVGARTGELFF. As DNA, the CDR3 is TGTGCCAGCAGTTACGTTGGGGCCCGCACCGGGGAGCTGTTTTTT.